This TCR beta chain originates from a study of blood T cell repertoires in COVID-19. Study at large: Some COVID-19 samples were acute and others convalescent; all came from the United States, Italy and Spain.

Clones were read by immunoSEQ multiplex PCR, and TCRdb kept only the in-frame ones, dropping some. Here the sample spans about 140,000 clones, roughly 84% being singletons. The study assigned cohorts using participant-reported clinical history. Looked up from germline, CDR1 is SNHLY and CDR2 is FYNNEI. This CDR3 has 12 residues. Trimming shortened V by 6 bases and J by 4 bases, and 9 bases separated the two germline ends. The receptor was isolated from a middle-aged man with acute COVID-19. This chain connects TRBV2 to TRBJ2-5; weak D call: TRBD1 (5 bases). The sample comprised PBMCs or T cells enriched from blood (not recorded which). CDR3 sequence (DNA): TGTGCCAGCAGGGGGCAGGGAGAGACCCAGTACTTC. Amino acids: CASRGQGETQYF.